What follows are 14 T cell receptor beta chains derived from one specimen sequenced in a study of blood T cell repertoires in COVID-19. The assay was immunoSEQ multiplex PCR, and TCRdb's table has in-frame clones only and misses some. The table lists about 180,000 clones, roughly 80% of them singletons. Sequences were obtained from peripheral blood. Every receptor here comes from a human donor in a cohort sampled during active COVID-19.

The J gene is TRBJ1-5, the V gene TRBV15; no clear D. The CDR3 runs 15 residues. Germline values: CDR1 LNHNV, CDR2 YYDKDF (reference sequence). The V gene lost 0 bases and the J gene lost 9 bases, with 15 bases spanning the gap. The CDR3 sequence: CATSRDKSTLRPQHF. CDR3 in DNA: TGTGCCACCAGCAGAGATAAAAGCACCCTGAGGCCCCAGCATTTT.

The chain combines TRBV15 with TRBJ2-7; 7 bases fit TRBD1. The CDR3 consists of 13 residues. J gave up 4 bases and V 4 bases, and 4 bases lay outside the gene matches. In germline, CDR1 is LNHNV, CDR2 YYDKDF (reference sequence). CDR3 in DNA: TGTGCCACCAGCAAACTACAGGGGTACGAGCAGTACTTC. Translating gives CATSKLQGYEQYF.

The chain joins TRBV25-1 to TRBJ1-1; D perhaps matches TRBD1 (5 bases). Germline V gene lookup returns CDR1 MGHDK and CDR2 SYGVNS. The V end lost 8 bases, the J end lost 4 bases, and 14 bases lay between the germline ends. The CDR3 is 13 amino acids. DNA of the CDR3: TGTGCCAGCGTCCCTTCGGGGGGCACTGAAGCTTTCTTT. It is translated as CASVPSGGTEAFF.

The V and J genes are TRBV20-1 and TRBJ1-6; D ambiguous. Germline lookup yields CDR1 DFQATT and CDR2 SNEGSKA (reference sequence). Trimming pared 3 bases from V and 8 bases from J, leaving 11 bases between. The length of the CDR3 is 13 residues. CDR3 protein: CSASFRRDSPLHF. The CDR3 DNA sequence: TGCAGTGCTAGTTTCAGGCGCGATTCACCCCTCCACTTT.

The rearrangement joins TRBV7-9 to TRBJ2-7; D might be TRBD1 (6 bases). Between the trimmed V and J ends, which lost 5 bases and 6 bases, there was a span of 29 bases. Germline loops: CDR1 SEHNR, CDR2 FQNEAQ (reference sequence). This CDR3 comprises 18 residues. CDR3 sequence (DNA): TGTGCCAGCAGCCCTCAGACTTCAGGGGCTACCTATCGTGGCGAGCAGTACTTC. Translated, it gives CASSPQTSGATYRGEQYF.

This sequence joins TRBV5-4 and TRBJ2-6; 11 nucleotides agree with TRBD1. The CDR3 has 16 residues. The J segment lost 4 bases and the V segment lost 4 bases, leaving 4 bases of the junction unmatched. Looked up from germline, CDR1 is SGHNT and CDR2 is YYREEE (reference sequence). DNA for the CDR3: TGTGCCAGCAGCCGGGACAGGGGGACCGGGGCCAACGTCCTGACTTTC. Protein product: CASSRDRGTGANVLTF.

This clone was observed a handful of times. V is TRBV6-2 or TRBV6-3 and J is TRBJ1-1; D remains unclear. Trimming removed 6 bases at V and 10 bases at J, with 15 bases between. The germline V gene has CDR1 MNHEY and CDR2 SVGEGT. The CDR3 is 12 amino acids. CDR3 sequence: CASSSPGYGAFF. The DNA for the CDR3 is TGTGCCAGCAGCTCCCCGGGTTATGGAGCTTTCTTT.

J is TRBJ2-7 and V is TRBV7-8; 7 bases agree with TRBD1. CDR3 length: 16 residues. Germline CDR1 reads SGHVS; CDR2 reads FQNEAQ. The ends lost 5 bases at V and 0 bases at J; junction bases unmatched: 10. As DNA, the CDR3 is TGTGCCAGCAGCCCCTCCGACAGGGCGTCCTCCTACGAGCAGTACTTC. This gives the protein CASSPSDRASSYEQYF. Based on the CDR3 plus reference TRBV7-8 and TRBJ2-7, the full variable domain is GAGVSQSPRYKVAKRGQDVALRCDPISGHVSLFWYQQALGQGPEFLTYFQNEAQLDKSGLPSDRFFAERPEGSVSTLKIQRTQQEDSAVYLCASSPSDRASSYEQYFGPGTRLTVT.

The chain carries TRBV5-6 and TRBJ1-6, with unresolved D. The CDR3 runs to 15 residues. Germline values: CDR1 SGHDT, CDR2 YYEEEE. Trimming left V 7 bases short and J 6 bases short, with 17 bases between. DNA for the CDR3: TGTGCCAGCTACTCTTACGACGGGATTAATTCACCCCTCCACTTT. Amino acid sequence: CASYSYDGINSPLHF.

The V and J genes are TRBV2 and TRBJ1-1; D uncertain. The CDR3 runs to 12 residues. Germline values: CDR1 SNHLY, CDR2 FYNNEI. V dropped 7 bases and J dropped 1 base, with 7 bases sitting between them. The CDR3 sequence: CASNTENTEAFF. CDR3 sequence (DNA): TGTGCCAGCAATACAGAGAACACTGAAGCTTTCTTT.

The CDR3 here is CVRSSSPLCQTQYF. CDR3 nucleotides: TGTGTCAGAAGCTCCAGTCCCCTTTGCCAGACCCAGTACTTC. The V call is TRBV7-5, the J call TRBJ2-5; the table calls TRBD1, which could not be checked here. TRBV7-5 is marked as a pseudogene. The CDR3 runs 14 residues.

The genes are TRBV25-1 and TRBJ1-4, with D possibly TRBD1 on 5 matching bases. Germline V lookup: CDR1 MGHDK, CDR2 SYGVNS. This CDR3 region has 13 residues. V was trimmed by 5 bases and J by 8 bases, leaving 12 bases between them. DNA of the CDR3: TGTGCCAGCAGTACGGGGGGTAGAGAAAAACTGTTTTTT. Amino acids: CASSTGGREKLFF.

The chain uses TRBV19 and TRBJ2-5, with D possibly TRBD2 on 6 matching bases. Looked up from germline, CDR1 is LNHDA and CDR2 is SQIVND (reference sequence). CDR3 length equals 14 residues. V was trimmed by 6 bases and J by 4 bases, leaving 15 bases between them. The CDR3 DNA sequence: TGTGCCAGTAGCGGCTCCCGAGCGGGAGAGACCCAGTACTTC. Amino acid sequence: CASSGSRAGETQYF.

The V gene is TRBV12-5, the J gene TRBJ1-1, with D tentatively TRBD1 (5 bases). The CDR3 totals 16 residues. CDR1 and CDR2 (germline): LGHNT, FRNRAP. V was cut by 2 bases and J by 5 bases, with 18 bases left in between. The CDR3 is CASGLPRTLVGTEAFF. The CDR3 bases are TGTGCTAGTGGTTTGCCCCGGACATTGGTCGGGACTGAAGCTTTCTTT.